This T cell receptor beta chain emerged from a study of blood T cell repertoires in COVID-19. Assay: immunoSEQ multiplex PCR; the TCRdb copy retains only in-frame clones and omits some. Of just over 300,000 clones listed, 85% to 90% were seen once; the top ten hold about 4%. V was cut by 2 bases and J by 10 bases, with 22 bases left in between. Germline CDR1 SGHNT, CDR2 YYREEE (reference sequence). The length of the CDR3 is 16 residues. This chain connects TRBV5-4 to TRBJ2-4, with D possibly TRBD2 on 6 matching bases. This sequence was found in a man aged 30 to 45 who had recovered from COVID-19. Specimen: PBMCs or T cells enriched from blood (not recorded which). The CDR3: CASSFGLMGGTTIQYF. The DNA for the CDR3 is TGTGCCAGCAGCTTCGGTCTCATGGGCGGGACCACTATTCAGTACTTC.